These 20 T cell receptor beta chains originate from one sample sequenced in a study of T cell responses to AZD1222 COVID-19 vaccine. Measured with immunoSEQ multiplex PCR; TCRdb has only the in-frame clones, and not every one. The data hold 75,000 to 95,000 clones, with approximately 88% observed a single time. Material: peripheral blood, obtained 28 days after the second dose of the MenACWY control vaccine. These receptors were collected from an adult who received the MenACWY meningococcal vaccine as a control.

This chain connects TRBV11-3 to TRBJ2-1; TRBD2 matches at 11 bases. V lost 5 bases to trimming and J lost 7 bases; unmatched junction nucleotides: 10. This CDR3 has 16 residues. Per the germline V gene, CDR1 is SGHNT and CDR2 is YENEEA. For the CDR3, the DNA is TGTGCCAGCAGCACAACTCCTAGCGGGGGGATAAATGAGCAGTTCTTC. Translated, it gives CASSTTPSGGINEQFF.

This clone is a singleton in its sample. V and J are TRBV6-1 and TRBJ1-2, with 10 bases aligning to TRBD1. V lost 3 bases and J lost 7; bases outside the gene matches: 2. The germline V gene has CDR1 MNHNS and CDR2 SASEGT. The CDR3 is 13 amino acids. The CDR3 here is CASSDRDRGGYTF. The CDR3 DNA sequence: TGTGCCAGCAGTGACCGGGACAGGGGTGGCTACACCTTC.

J is TRBJ1-1 and V is TRBV19; no clear D. Germline CDR1 is LNHDA and CDR2 is SQIVND (reference sequence). This CDR3 spans 13 amino acids. Trimming removed 4 bases at V and 1 base at J, with 7 bases between. The CDR3 nucleotides read TGTGCCAGTAGTAGCCGACGGAACACTGAAGCTTTCTTT. Translated, it gives CASSSRRNTEAFF.

The CDR3 loop is CASSANRGPSSYGYTF. Here the CDR3 DNA reads TGTGCCAGTAGTGCCAACAGGGGGCCGAGTTCCTATGGCTACACCTTC. J is TRBJ1-2 and V is TRBV19; the match to TRBD1 covers 9 bases. The germline V gene encodes CDR1 LNHDA and CDR2 SQIVND (reference sequence). J gave up 4 bases and V 5 bases, and 11 bases lay outside the gene matches. The CDR3 has 16 amino acids.

V is TRBV4-2 and J is TRBJ1-1; 7 bases agree with TRBD1. The germline gives CDR1 LGHNA, CDR2 YNFKEQ. V lost 0 bases to trimming and J lost 6 bases; unmatched junction nucleotides: 10. There are 16 residues in the CDR3. The CDR3 sequence is CASSQDRGRGWSEAFF. CDR3 in DNA: TGTGCCAGCAGCCAAGATCGTGGCAGGGGGTGGTCTGAAGCTTTCTTT.

The chain recombines TRBV12-3 or TRBV12-4 with TRBJ1-2, with a tentative D call TRBD1 (6 bases). V lost 6 bases to trimming and J lost 8 bases, with 16 bases between them. The CDR3 contains 13 residues. The CDR3 loop is CASRASGGQGYTF. As DNA, the CDR3 is TGTGCCAGCAGGGCCTCGGGGGGCCAAGGCTACACCTTC.

In DNA form, the CDR3 reads TGCAGCATCTCTGGGACAGGGATGAACACTGAAGCTTTCTTT. It translates to CSISGTGMNTEAFF. The gene calls are TRBV29-1 and TRBJ1-1; 9 nucleotides line up with TRBD1. This CDR3 spans 14 amino acids. Germline-derived CDR1 and CDR2 are SQVTM and ANQGSEA. V shed 8 bases and J 0 bases; nucleotides not matched to a gene: 7.

This rearrangement joins TRBV7-9 to TRBJ2-7; D gene unclear. Germline lookup yields CDR1 SEHNR and CDR2 FQNEAQ (reference sequence). Trimming took off 5 bases at V and 7 bases at J, with 15 bases between the two ends. CDR3 length: 13 residues. In DNA, the CDR3 is TGTGCCAGCAGCCGAGGTGGGGTCGGGGAGCAGTACTTC. Amino acids: CASSRGGVGEQYF.

The V gene is TRBV7-9, the J gene TRBJ2-3; D unclear. V lost 5 bases to trimming and J lost 4 bases, with 16 bases between them. The germline gives CDR1 SEHNR, CDR2 FQNEAQ (reference sequence). The CDR3 sequence is 15 residues long. This CDR3 reads CASSSTTAVADTQYF. CDR3 nucleotide sequence: TGTGCCAGCAGCAGCACTACTGCGGTCGCAGATACGCAGTATTTT. The full variable domain, rest sourced from reference TRBV7-9 and TRBJ2-3, is DTGVSQNPRHKITKRGQNVTFRCDPISEHNRLYWYRQTLGQGPEFLTYFQNEAQLEKSRLLSDRFSAERPKGSFSTLEIQRTEQGDSAMYLCASSSTTAVADTQYFGPGTRLTVL.

This chain connects TRBV28 to TRBJ1-6, with D perhaps matching TRBD1 (6 bases). V shed 6 bases and J shed 8 bases, with 11 bases lying between them. Germline V gene data show CDR1 as MDHEN and CDR2 as SYDVKM. This CDR3 spans 13 amino acids. As DNA, the CDR3 is TGTGCCAGCAGCTCTCAGGGGTATTCACCCCTCCACTTT. It codes for CASSSQGYSPLHF.

A single count supports this clone. The chain combines TRBV13 with TRBJ2-1; D ambiguous. CDR1 and CDR2 (germline): PRHDT, FYEKMQ (reference sequence). This CDR3 comprises 14 residues. V was shortened by 1 base and J by 5 bases, with 9 bases between the two germline ends. In DNA, the CDR3 is TGTGCCAGCAGCTTAGATGACGGAGACAATGAGCAGTTCTTC. Protein product: CASSLDDGDNEQFF.

This sequence joins TRBV10-2 and TRBJ1-3; no reliable D call. The CDR3 contains 15 residues. Germline V lookup: CDR1 WSHSY, CDR2 SAAADI. Trimming left V 3 bases short and J 4 bases short, with 13 bases between. CDR3 DNA sequence: TGCGCCAGCAGTGACCATACAGCCGGCGGAAACACCATATATTTT. Translating gives CASSDHTAGGNTIYF.

J is TRBJ1-4 and V is TRBV2, with TRBD1 as a possible D gene (6 bases). Trimming removed 11 bases at V and 4 bases at J, with 14 bases between. CDR3 length equals 13 residues. Per the germline V gene, CDR1 is SNHLY and CDR2 is FYNNEI. CDR3 residues: CAAAGAGNEKLFF. CDR3 sequence (DNA): TGTGCCGCGGCGGGGGCGGGTAATGAAAAACTGTTTTTT.

The chain has TRBV12-3 or TRBV12-4 and TRBJ1-2, with TRBD1 matching over 10 bases. This CDR3 has 13 residues. Unmatched junction bases numbered 2, after V lost 1 base and J lost 9 bases. CDR3 DNA sequence: TGTGCCAGCAGTTTAGGGGACAGGGGTAGCTACACCTTC. It is translated as CASSLGDRGSYTF.

A few counts support this clone. V usage is TRBV9 and J usage is TRBJ1-6; a weak D match, TRBD1 (6 bases). The germline gives CDR1 SGDLS, CDR2 YYNGEE. Trimming stripped 0 bases from V and 10 bases from J, with 14 bases between. The CDR3 is made up of 15 amino acids. This CDR3 is CASSVDGGLNSPLHF. The CDR3 bases are TGTGCCAGCAGCGTAGACGGGGGGCTGAACTCACCCCTCCACTTT. Looking up the rest from reference TRBV9 and TRBJ1-6 gives the full variable domain: DSGVTQTPKHLITATGQRVTLRCSPRSGDLSVYWYQQSLDQGLQFLIQYYNGEERAKGNILERFSAQQFPDLHSELNLSSLELGDSALYFCASSVDGGLNSPLHFGNGTRLTVT.

The gene calls are TRBV7-3 and TRBJ1-6, with 8 bases matching TRBD1. J was trimmed by 10 bases and V by 4 bases; bases with no gene match: 3. The CDR3 loop spans 13 amino acids. CDR1 is SGHTA, CDR2 FQGTGA, per germline. The CDR3 is CASSSTGESPLHF. CDR3 in DNA: TGTGCCAGCAGCTCGACAGGGGAATCACCCCTCCACTTT.

This clone was counted a few times. This chain uses TRBV12-3 or TRBV12-4 with TRBJ1-1, with no clear D. Trimming pared 7 bases from V and 3 bases from J, leaving 9 bases between. The CDR3 totals 12 residues. The CDR3 is CASTGSYTEAFF. In nucleotides, the CDR3 is TGTGCCAGCACCGGGAGTTACACTGAAGCTTTCTTT.

Here the CDR3 reads CASSLPTGTQETQYF. As DNA, the CDR3 is TGTGCCAGCAGTTTGCCGACAGGCACCCAAGAGACCCAGTACTTC. The chain has TRBV28 and TRBJ2-5; possibly TRBD1 for D (6 bases). The germline V gene has CDR1 MDHEN and CDR2 SYDVKM. V dropped 3 bases and J dropped 1 base, with 12 bases sitting between them. The CDR3 contains 15 residues. Full variable domain (missing parts from reference TRBV28 and TRBJ2-5): DVKVTQSSRYLVKRTGEKVFLECVQDMDHENMFWYRQDPGLGLRLIYFSYDVKMKEKGDIPEGYSVSREKKERFSLILESASTNQTSMYLCASSLPTGTQETQYFGPGTRLLVL.

The chain uses TRBV20-1 and TRBJ2-2, with a tentative D call TRBD1 (6 bases). Trimming stripped 3 bases from V and 5 bases from J, with 13 bases between. The V gene's germline CDR1 is DFQATT and CDR2 SNEGSKA (reference sequence). The CDR3 runs to 14 residues. Here the CDR3 reads CSASVQGWTGELFF. The CDR3 DNA sequence: TGCAGTGCTAGTGTTCAGGGGTGGACCGGGGAGCTGTTTTTT.

This chain links TRBV5-1 with TRBJ2-3, with a tentative D call TRBD2 (5 bases). The germline V gene has CDR1 SGHRS and CDR2 YFSETQ. V was pared by 7 bases and J by 4 bases, with 22 bases between. The CDR3 loop spans 16 amino acids. This CDR3 reads CASRDNLGPWADTQYF. The DNA for the CDR3 is TGCGCCAGCCGGGATAATCTGGGCCCCTGGGCAGATACGCAGTATTTT.